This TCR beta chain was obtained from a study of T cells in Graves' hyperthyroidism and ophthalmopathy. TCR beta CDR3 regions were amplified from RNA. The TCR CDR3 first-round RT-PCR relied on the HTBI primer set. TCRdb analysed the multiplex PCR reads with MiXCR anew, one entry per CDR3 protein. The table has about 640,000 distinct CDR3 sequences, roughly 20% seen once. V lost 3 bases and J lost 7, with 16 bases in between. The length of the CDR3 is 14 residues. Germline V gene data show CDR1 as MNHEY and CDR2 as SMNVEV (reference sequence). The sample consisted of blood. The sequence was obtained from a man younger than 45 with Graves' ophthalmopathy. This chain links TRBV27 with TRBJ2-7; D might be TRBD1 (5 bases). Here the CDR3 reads CASSLQGGSGEQYF. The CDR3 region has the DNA TGTGCCAGCAGTTTGCAGGGTGGATCGGGTGAGCAGTACTTC.